A few counts support the clone carrying this T cell receptor beta chain. This entry belongs to a study of human T cells and chemical hapten exposure. Across the study: The scalp of each patient received a weekly diphenylcyclopropenone dose for the full roughly 25-week study.

Per germline, CDR1 MGHRA and CDR2 YSYEKL. Trimming pared 1 base from V and 10 bases from J, leaving 17 bases between. The CDR3 is 16 residues long. In TCRdb, the RACE reads were re-called with MiXCR into one record per CDR3 protein. The table has about 98,000 distinct CDR3 sequences, roughly a tenth seen once. Time point given: pre-sensitization, week 0. Regarding treatment: therapeutic diphenylcyclopropenone sensitization with weekly scalp DPC. The sequence was obtained from a woman aged 60-70 years with alopecia areata. Some clones in this sample may be carry-over from other donors' samples. This rearrangement joins TRBV4-1 to TRBJ1-6; D gene ambiguous. Sequences were derived from whole blood, sampled in connection with sensitization to the hapten diphenylcyclopropenone (DPC). CDR3 bases: TGCGCCAGCAGCCAAGGCCGGGCCGCCGGACGGTCACCCCTCCACTTT. This encodes CASSQGRAAGRSPLHF.